This T cell receptor (beta chain) was recovered during a study of T cell responses to AZD1222 COVID-19 vaccine. Assay: immunoSEQ multiplex PCR; the TCRdb copy retains only in-frame clones and omits some. The sample lists fewer than 90,000 clones, approximately 91% occurring once. Germline V gene lookup returns CDR1 SGHAT and CDR2 FQDESV (reference sequence). CDR3 length equals 16 residues. V shed 1 base, J shed 2 bases, and the junction held 5 bases outside the gene matches. Second-dose intervals near 4 or 12 weeks were combined. Concerning this clone: The target antigen is unknown.

Notes on the study in general: Among spike-specific TCRs, nearly half reportedly target unmutated variant regions. Donors were largely white British and mainly female; clonal diversity was possibly underestimated. At 160-218 and 743-854, vaccine-associated CD4 TCRs were dominant, and they spanned spike.

Sequencing used peripheral blood, obtained 28 days after the second AZD1222 dose. This chain joins TRBV11-1 and TRBJ2-7; TRBD2 matches at 10 bases. The clonotype comes from an adult who received the AZD1222 COVID-19 vaccine. The CDR3 DNA sequence: TGTGCCAGCAGCTTAGGACTTAGCGGGAGGACCTACGAGCAGTACTTC. This encodes CASSLGLSGRTYEQYF. Using reference TRBV11-1 and TRBJ2-7 for the parts outside the CDR3, the full variable domain is EAEVAQSPRYKITEKSQAVAFWCDPISGHATLYWYRQILGQGPELLVQFQDESVVDDSQLPKDRFSAERLKGVDSTLKIQPAELGDSAMYLCASSLGLSGRTYEQYFGPGTRLTVT.